These 8 T cell receptor beta chains originate from one sample sequenced in a study of PD-L1 blockade in urothelial cancer. Documented time point: peripheral blood 6 weeks after treatment start. Method: immunoSEQ multiplex PCR; TCRdb's copy keeps in-frame clones and lacks some. Here the sample spans about 29,000 clones, around 84% being singletons. The sample in question was PBMCs, obtained around atezolizumab (anti-PD-L1) treatment. The receptors were sampled from a man aged 70-80 years with urothelial cancer.

This chain uses TRBV5-4 with TRBJ1-2; 8 positions agree with TRBD1. The CDR3 consists of 15 residues. The germline V gene encodes CDR1 SGHNT and CDR2 YYREEE (reference sequence). The J segment lost 7 bases and the V segment lost 4 bases, leaving 12 bases of the junction unmatched. The CDR3 bases are TGTGCCAGCAGCACGGCGATGGACAGGGCTCGTGGCTACACCTTC. Its protein is CASSTAMDRARGYTF. The full variable domain, in which reference TRBV5-4 and TRBJ1-2 provide the parts outside the CDR3, is ETGVTQSPTHLIKTRGQQVTLRCSSQSGHNTVSWYQQALGQGPQFIFQYYREEENGRGNFPPRFSGLQFPNYSSELNVNALELDDSALYLCASSTAMDRARGYTFGSGTRLTVV.

The chain employs TRBV7-7 and TRBJ2-2; TRBD2 might be the D (6 bases). The CDR3 runs to 13 residues. The germline V gene has CDR1 SSHAT and CDR2 FNYEAQ (reference sequence). V lost 4 bases, J lost 4 bases, and 7 bases lay in between. The CDR3 region has the DNA TGTGCCAGCAGCTCGGGAGCCACCGGGGAGCTGTTTTTT. Translating gives CASSSGATGELFF. The full variable domain, rest sourced from reference TRBV7-7 and TRBJ2-2, is GAGVSQSPRYKVTKRGQDVTLRCDPISSHATLYWYQQALGQGPEFLTYFNYEAQPDKSGLPSDRFSAERPEGSISTLTIQRTEQRDSAMYRCASSSGATGELFFGEGSRLTVL.

This chain links TRBV11-2 with TRBJ2-2; possibly TRBD1 for D (6 bases). The CDR3 covers 15 residues. The germline V and J ends were trimmed by 1 base and 3 bases, with 9 bases remaining between them. Germline assignment: CDR1 SGHAT and CDR2 FQNNGV. The CDR3 sequence: CASSLGTGHTGELFF. In DNA, the CDR3 is TGTGCCAGCAGCTTAGGAACAGGGCACACCGGGGAGCTGTTTTTT.

This clone appeared a single time. The chain combines TRBV5-1 with TRBJ2-7, with 9 positions matching TRBD1. The CDR3 is made up of 15 amino acids. J lost 2 bases, V lost 3 bases, and 6 bases had no gene match. The V gene's germline CDR1 is SGHRS and CDR2 YFSETQ. DNA of the CDR3: TGCGCCAGCAGCTGGGGGACAGGGCGGCCCTACGAGCAGTACTTC. Translating it yields CASSWGTGRPYEQYF.

This chain joins TRBV5-5 and TRBJ1-4; 8 nucleotides agree with TRBD1. Germline V gives CDR1 SGHKS, CDR2 YYEKEE (reference sequence). The CDR3 spans 16 residues. The V segment lost 3 bases and the J segment 5 bases; nucleotides outside the gene matches: 9. The CDR3 region is CASSSNAGTGNEKLFF. CDR3 nucleotide sequence: TGTGCCAGCAGCTCCAACGCCGGGACAGGAAATGAAAAACTGTTTTTT.

The J gene is TRBJ1-2, the V gene TRBV7-6; 7 bases align to TRBD1. The V segment lost 5 bases and the J segment 2 bases; nucleotides outside the gene matches: 2. In germline, CDR1 is SGHVS, CDR2 FNYEAQ. This CDR3 has 13 amino acids. The CDR3 DNA reads as TGTGCCAGCAGCCCGGGACAGAACTATGGCTACACCTTC. Translated, it gives CASSPGQNYGYTF. Full variable domain (rest looked up from reference TRBV7-6 and TRBJ1-2): GAGVSQSPRYKVTKRGQDVALRCDPISGHVSLYWYRQALGQGPEFLTYFNYEAQQDKSGLPNDRFSAERPEGSISTLTIQRTEQRDSAMYRCASSPGQNYGYTFGSGTRLTVV.

The chain links TRBV18 to TRBJ2-1, with 8 positions matching TRBD2. The V gene's germline CDR1 is KGHSH and CDR2 LQKENI. V dropped 3 bases and J dropped 4; count of bases not matched to a gene: 5. The CDR3 length is 15 residues. CDR3 protein: CASSPRTSQYNEQFF. CDR3 bases: TGTGCCAGCTCACCCCGGACTAGCCAATACAATGAGCAGTTCTTC.

In its sample, this clone ranks as medium-sized. The CDR3 protein is CASSSWSRVDSPLHF. The CDR3, as DNA: TGTGCCAGCAGTTCTTGGTCTCGGGTAGATTCACCCCTCCACTTT. The V gene is TRBV5-4, the J gene TRBJ1-6; D is unresolved. Germline V lookup: CDR1 SGHNT, CDR2 YYREEE (reference sequence). This CDR3 spans 15 amino acids. Trimming cost V 5 bases and J 8 bases, with 17 bases left between them. Variable domain in full (rest from reference TRBV5-4 and TRBJ1-6): ETGVTQSPTHLIKTRGQQVTLRCSSQSGHNTVSWYQQALGQGPQFIFQYYREEENGRGNFPPRFSGLQFPNYSSELNVNALELDDSALYLCASSSWSRVDSPLHFGNGTRLTVT.